Below are 25 T cell receptor beta chains sequenced from a single sample in a study of technical replicates of blood from several donors. Profiling relied on immunoSEQ multiplex PCR, and the TCRdb table lists in-frame clones only, not all of them. The profile shows about 62,000 clones, roughly nine tenths of them singletons. Sequencing used PBMCs. The source is a human donor in good health. Some clones in this sample may be carry-over from other donors' samples.

Details on this clone: Different DNA sequences within this sample yield the same CDR3. V is TRBV5-1 and J is TRBJ2-2; TRBD1 matches at 7 bases. The CDR3 is 14 residues long. Germline V lookup: CDR1 SGHRS, CDR2 YFSETQ. The trim removed 0 bases at V and 5 bases at J, leaving 1 base unmatched. This chain's CDR3 is CASSLAGGTGELFF. As DNA, the CDR3 is TGCGCCAGCAGCTTGGCAGGGGGTACCGGGGAGCTGTTTTTT.

The CDR3 loop is CASSESAATNEKLFF. For the CDR3, the DNA is TGTGCCAGCAGTGAATCCGCAGCAACTAATGAAAAACTGTTTTTT. J is TRBJ1-4 and V is TRBV2; D gene unclear. The germline V gene encodes CDR1 SNHLY and CDR2 FYNNEI. There are 15 residues in the CDR3. V shed 2 bases and J shed 0 bases, with 7 bases lying between them.

The CDR3 reads CASNFGQGDYGYTF. CDR3 sequence (DNA): TGTGCCAGCAACTTCGGCCAGGGTGACTATGGCTACACCTTC. This rearrangement joins TRBV6-1 to TRBJ1-2; tentative D call: TRBD1 (5 bases). The CDR3 length is 14 residues. Per germline, CDR1 MNHNS and CDR2 SASEGT. Trimming left V 7 bases short and J 3 bases short, with 15 bases between.

This chain joins TRBV5-6 and TRBJ1-2, with 8 bases aligning to TRBD1. Germline lookup yields CDR1 SGHDT and CDR2 YYEEEE. Losses at the gene ends were 0 bases for V and 4 bases for J; bases not matched to a gene: 5. This CDR3 has 15 amino acids. CDR3 sequence: CASSLDRGRIYGYTF. The CDR3 DNA reads TGTGCCAGCAGCTTGGACAGGGGGAGAATCTATGGCTACACCTTC.

The J gene is TRBJ2-7, the V gene TRBV11-3, with D possibly being TRBD2 (6 bases). Germline lookup yields CDR1 SGHNT and CDR2 YENEEA. Trimming removed 1 base from V and 7 bases from J, with 8 bases in between. This CDR3 contains 12 residues. As DNA, the CDR3 is TGTGCCAGCAGCTTAGGCGGGGAAGAGCAGTACTTC. The encoded protein is CASSLGGEEQYF.

This chain uses TRBV30 with TRBJ2-1, with D hard to call. The germline V gene encodes CDR1 GTSNPN and CDR2 SVGIG (reference sequence). CDR3 length: 13 residues. Trimming took 8 bases from V and 2 from J, leaving 13 bases between them. In nucleotides, the CDR3 is TGTGCCGGAACGATAGCAGCCTACAATGAGCAGTTCTTC. Translated, it gives CAGTIAAYNEQFF.

The J gene is TRBJ1-5, the V gene TRBV7-9; D not certain. Trimming stripped 4 bases from V and 6 bases from J, with 13 bases between. The CDR3 runs to 14 residues. Per the germline V gene, CDR1 is SEHNR and CDR2 is FQNEAQ (reference sequence). The CDR3 DNA reads TGTGCCAGCAGCTCAGCAGGTGCAGGTCAGCCCCAGCATTTT. This codes for CASSSAGAGQPQHF.

V and J are TRBV7-2 and TRBJ2-2, with 7 bases lining up with TRBD2. This CDR3 is built from 15 residues. Per the germline V gene, CDR1 is SGHTA and CDR2 is FQGNSA. The junction had 4 bases not matched to a gene; V was cut back by 5 bases and J by 1 base. Written as DNA, the CDR3 is TGTGCCAGCAGCAGGAGCGGGATGAACACCGGGGAGCTGTTTTTT. It translates to CASSRSGMNTGELFF.

This chain joins TRBV4-1 and TRBJ1-1, with D unclear. Trimming shortened V by 1 base and J by 11 bases, and 20 bases separated the two germline ends. Germline V lookup: CDR1 MGHRA, CDR2 YSYEKL. This CDR3 is built from 15 residues. CDR3 protein: CASSQATRDPLGAFF. The CDR3 DNA reads TGCGCCAGCAGCCAAGCAACACGGGATCCTCTGGGCGCTTTCTTT.

The V and J genes are TRBV11-2 and TRBJ1-3; D uncertain. The ends were cut back, 6 bases at V and 0 bases at J, with 9 bases in the middle. The CDR3 length is 14 residues. CDR1 is SGHAT, CDR2 FQNNGV, per germline. In nucleotides, the CDR3 is TGTGCCAGCAGTCTTAGAAACTCTGGAAACACCATATATTTT. Amino acid sequence: CASSLRNSGNTIYF.

CDR3 in amino acids: CASSQQISGSGTDTQYF. The CDR3 bases are TGCGCCAGCAGCCAACAGATTAGCGGGAGCGGCACAGATACGCAGTATTTT. V is TRBV5-1 and J is TRBJ2-3; TRBD2 aligns across 9 bases. Germline V gene data show CDR1 as SGHRS and CDR2 as YFSETQ. The V gene end was trimmed by 4 bases and the J gene end by 1 base; junction bases not matched to a gene: 10. This CDR3 comprises 17 residues.

The chain recombines TRBV4-1 with TRBJ2-7; 8 bases map to TRBD1. This CDR3 has 15 amino acids. Germline trimming cut 2 bases from V and 4 bases from J; bases unmatched to any gene: 7. CDR1 MGHRA and CDR2 YSYEKL come from the germline V gene. For the CDR3, the DNA is TGCGCCAGCAGCCAAACGGACAGGGTGTCGTACGAGCAGTACTTC. Its translation is CASSQTDRVSYEQYF.

Here the CDR3 reads CASSYGQGFRYGYTF. CDR3 nucleotide sequence: TGTGCCAGCAGTTACGGGCAGGGTTTCCGGTATGGCTACACCTTC. This sequence joins TRBV6-5 and TRBJ1-2, with a weak D call TRBD1 (5 bases). The germline CDR1 and CDR2 sequences are MNHEY and SVGAGI. The V and J ends lost 2 bases and 5 bases respectively, with 15 bases between them. The CDR3 is 15 residues long.

The DNA for the CDR3 is TGTGCCAGCAGCCACCAGGGGGGACAGACTTACGAGCAGTACTTC. Protein product: CASSHQGGQTYEQYF. The V call is TRBV7-9, the J call TRBJ2-7, with D tentatively TRBD1 (7 bases). The CDR3 is 15 residues long. Trimming shortened V by 5 bases and J by 4 bases, and 18 bases separated the two germline ends. Germline loops: CDR1 SEHNR, CDR2 FQNEAQ (reference sequence).

The chain is built from TRBV7-2 and TRBJ2-5; 7 nucleotides align to TRBD1. Trimming removed 5 bases from V and 2 bases from J; junction bases left unmatched: 2. The CDR3 length is 13 residues. Per germline, CDR1 SGHTA and CDR2 FQGNSA. CDR3: CASSRDRQETQYF. CDR3 coding DNA: TGTGCCAGCAGCCGGGACAGACAAGAGACCCAGTACTTC.

The V and J genes are TRBV7-9 and TRBJ2-6; 9 nucleotides align to TRBD1. This CDR3 is built from 15 residues. The junction had 4 bases not matched to a gene; V was cut back by 6 bases and J by 4 bases. The germline CDR1 and CDR2 sequences are SEHNR and FQNEAQ (reference sequence). The CDR3 region has the DNA TGTGCCAGCAGTGGGACAGGGACCGGGGCCAACGTCCTGACTTTC. Its translation: CASSGTGTGANVLTF.

The chain combines TRBV29-1 with TRBJ2-5; D might be TRBD1 (5 bases). V lost 4 bases, J lost 5 bases, and 14 bases lay in between. This CDR3 region has 13 residues. Looked up from germline, CDR1 is SQVTM and CDR2 is ANQGSEA. The CDR3 sequence is CSVVVQGRETQYF. CDR3 DNA: TGCAGCGTTGTAGTTCAGGGTCGGGAGACCCAGTACTTC.

V is TRBV6-5 and J is TRBJ2-7; 9 positions match TRBD2. V trimming: 10 bases; J trimming: 7 bases; junction bases outside the gene matches: 11. Germline CDR1 reads MNHEY; CDR2 reads SVGAGI. The CDR3 is 13 amino acids. DNA of the CDR3: TGTGCCATTAGTACCGGTCTAGCGGGGGAGCAGTACTTC. Its translation: CAISTGLAGEQYF.

The chain uses TRBV18 and TRBJ1-2; D remains ambiguous. V was pared by 3 bases and J by 2 bases, with 13 bases between. The CDR3 runs 15 residues. Germline values: CDR1 KGHSH, CDR2 LQKENI. CDR3 amino acids: CASSPSVQENYGYTF. In DNA form, the CDR3 reads TGTGCCAGCTCACCTTCAGTTCAGGAAAACTATGGCTACACCTTC. The whole variable domain, remainder taken from reference TRBV18 and TRBJ1-2, is NAGVMQNPRHLVRRRGQEARLRCSPMKGHSHVYWYRQLPEEGLKFMVYLQKENIIDESGMPKERFSAEFPKEGPSILRIQQVVRGDSAAYFCASSPSVQENYGYTFGSGTRLTVV.

This clone was counted a single time. This rearrangement joins TRBV9 to TRBJ1-3; the D is unclear. V lost 4 bases and J 0 bases, leaving 14 bases between the germline ends. The CDR3 runs to 16 residues. Germline V CDR1 and CDR2: SGDLS, YYNGEE. The CDR3 coding sequence is TGTGCCAGCAGCCCTTTCTCGGGATACTCTGGAAACACCATATATTTT. Amino acid sequence: CASSPFSGYSGNTIYF.

The CDR3 nucleotides are TGTGCCAGTAGTATAGGGACAGGGTATGGCTACACCTTC. Protein sequence: CASSIGTGYGYTF. The chain employs TRBV19 and TRBJ1-2, with 8 nucleotides matching TRBD1. With V trimmed by 1 base and J by 5 bases, 0 bases remained unmatched. The CDR3 contains 13 residues. Germline CDR1 is LNHDA and CDR2 is SQIVND (reference sequence).

The chain uses TRBV29-1 and TRBJ1-5; 8 positions match TRBD1. V dropped 4 bases and J dropped 4; count of bases not matched to a gene: 3. The CDR3 length is 13 residues. Germline lookup yields CDR1 SQVTM and CDR2 ANQGSEA. CDR3 sequence reads: CSVGTGINQPQHF. The DNA of the CDR3 is TGCAGCGTTGGGACAGGGATTAATCAGCCCCAGCATTTT.

Regarding this clone: This sample also contains other DNA sequences that code for the same CDR3. The V gene is TRBV4-3, the J gene TRBJ2-4; possible D gene TRBD2, 5 bases. The CDR3 runs 15 residues. Looked up from germline, CDR1 is LGHNA and CDR2 is YSLEER. V gave up 4 bases and J gave up 2 bases, with 12 bases separating them. This CDR3 reads CASSPLRGSKNIQYF. The CDR3 nucleotides read TGCGCCAGCAGCCCCCTTCGGGGATCCAAAAACATTCAGTACTTC.

Comments on this clone: An end of the junction differs from the germline gene, which may be a read error. CDR3 DNA: TGTGCCAGCAGAGAAGGGGTATGGGGACTAGCGGGAGGGTACGAGCAGTACTTC. Translating gives CASREGVWGLAGGYEQYF. The chain has TRBV6-1 and TRBJ2-7; the match to TRBD2 covers 16 bases. The CDR3 sequence is 18 residues long. Germline CDR1 MNHNS, CDR2 SASEGT.

The rearrangement uses TRBV4-1 and TRBJ1-4, with 8 bases identical to TRBD1. The germline V gene has CDR1 MGHRA and CDR2 YSYEKL. J gave up 3 bases and V 1 base, and 7 bases lay outside the gene matches. The CDR3 spans 17 residues. CDR3 DNA sequence: TGCGCCAGCAGCCAAGTCCAGGGGGCCGGAGCTAATGAAAAACTGTTTTTT. Protein: CASSQVQGAGANEKLFF.